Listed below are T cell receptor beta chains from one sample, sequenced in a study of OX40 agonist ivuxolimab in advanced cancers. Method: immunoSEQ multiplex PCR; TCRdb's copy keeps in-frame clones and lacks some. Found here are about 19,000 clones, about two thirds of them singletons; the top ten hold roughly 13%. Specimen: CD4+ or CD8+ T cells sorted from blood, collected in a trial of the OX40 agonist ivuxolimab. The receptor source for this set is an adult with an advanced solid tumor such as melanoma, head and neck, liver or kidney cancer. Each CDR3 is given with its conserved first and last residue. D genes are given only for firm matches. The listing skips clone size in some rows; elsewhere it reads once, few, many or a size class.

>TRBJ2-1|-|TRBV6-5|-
CASSPGTSYNEQFF
TGTGCCAGCAGTCCCGGGACATCATACAATGAGCAGTTCTTC
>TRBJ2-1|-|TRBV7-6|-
CASSSNNEQFF
TGTGCCAGCAGCTCCAACAATGAGCAGTTCTTC
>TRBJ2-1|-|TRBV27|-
CASSLTGEVDEQFF
TGTGCCAGCAGTTTAACGGGAGAGGTGGATGAGCAGTTCTTC
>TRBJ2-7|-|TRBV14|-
CASSQVGGGQQYF
TGTGCCAGCAGCCAAGTGGGTGGGGGCCAGCAGTACTTC
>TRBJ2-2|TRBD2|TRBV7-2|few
CASSLVWRGTSRAGELFF
TGTGCCAGCAGCTTAGTGTGGCGGGGGACCTCACGTGCCGGGGAGCTGTTTTTT
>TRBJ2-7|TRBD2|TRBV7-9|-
CASSGHERGAQGEQYF
TGTGCCAGCAGCGGACACGAGCGGGGGGCCCAGGGAGAGCAGTACTTC
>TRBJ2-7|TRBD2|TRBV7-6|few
CASSRDSAGASEQYF
TGTGCCAGCAGCCGAGACTCGGCGGGAGCTAGTGAGCAGTACTTC
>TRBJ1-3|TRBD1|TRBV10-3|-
CAISLEPGQGQNTIYF
TGTGCCATCAGTCTAGAACCGGGACAGGGGCAAAACACCATATATTTT
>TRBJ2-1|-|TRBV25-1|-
CASSESEGYGNNEQFF
TGTGCCAGCAGTGAATCCGAAGGGTATGGCAACAATGAGCAGTTCTTC
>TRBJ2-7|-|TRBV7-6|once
CASSLEVDAYEQYF
TGTGCCAGCAGCTTAGAGGTGGACGCCTACGAGCAGTACTTC
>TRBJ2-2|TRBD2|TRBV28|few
CASRPTSGNTGELFF
TGTGCCAGCAGACCCACTAGCGGGAACACCGGGGAGCTGTTTTTT
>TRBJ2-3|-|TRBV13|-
CASSQEVGAGGDTQYF
TGTGCCAGCAGTCAAGAAGTCGGGGCCGGGGGAGATACGCAGTATTTT
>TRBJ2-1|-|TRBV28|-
CASSLRRWESRQGQFF
TGTGCCAGCAGTTTACGGCGCTGGGAGAGCCGGCAAGGGCAGTTCTTC
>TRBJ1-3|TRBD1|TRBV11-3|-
CAIDREEYTIYF
TGTGCCATCGACAGGGAGGAATACACCATATATTTT
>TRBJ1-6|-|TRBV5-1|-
CASSLGPGTDSPLHF
TGCGCCAGCAGCTTGGGCCCGGGTACGGATTCACCCCTCCACTTT
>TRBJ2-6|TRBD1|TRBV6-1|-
CASSETGGGGANVLTF
TGTGCCAGCAGTGAGACAGGGGGCGGCGGGGCCAACGTCCTGACTTTC
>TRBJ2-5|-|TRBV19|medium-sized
CASSTQGIGTQYF
TGTGCCAGTAGTACGCAGGGAATTGGGACCCAGTACTTC
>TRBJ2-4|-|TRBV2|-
CASTIRTNGDIQYF
TGTGCCAGCACCATAAGGACCAACGGAGACATTCAGTACTTC
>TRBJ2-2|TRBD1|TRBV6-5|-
CASSSHRGRRTGELFF
TGTGCCAGCAGTTCCCACAGGGGGCGTCGCACCGGGGAGCTGTTTTTT
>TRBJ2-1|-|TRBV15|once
CATSSAVGRRNEQFF
TGTGCCACCAGCAGTGCAGTGGGGCGTCGGAATGAGCAGTTCTTC
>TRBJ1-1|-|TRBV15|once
CATRGAGGTEAFF
TGTGCCACCCGGGGTGCGGGGGGCACTGAAGCTTTCTTT
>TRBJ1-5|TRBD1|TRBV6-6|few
CASSLGTGYQPQHF
TGTGCCAGCAGTTTGGGGACAGGGTATCAGCCCCAGCATTTT
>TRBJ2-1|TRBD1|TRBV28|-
CASTPRRGQGMEDEQFF
TGTGCCAGCACCCCGAGGCGAGGACAGGGGATGGAAGATGAGCAGTTCTTC
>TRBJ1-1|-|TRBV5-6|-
CASSLAFWGNTEAFF
TGTGCCAGCAGCTTGGCCTTTTGGGGTAACACTGAAGCTTTCTTT